This TCR beta chain was retrieved from a study of blood T cell repertoires in COVID-19 (dated by TCRdb to the early 2020s). A note on the overall study: The collaborator samples originated in the United States, Italy and Spain and spanned the acute and convalescent phases of COVID-19. The material from the prospective study consisted of cDNA or gDNA derived from T cells, B-cell-depleted T cells, or PBMCs. The dataset comprised deeply sampled blood TCRbeta repertoires from subjects exposed to, actively infected with, or recovered from COVID-19. The repertoires were released in a freely available public database meant as a resource for research on the immune response to SARS-CoV-2. The samples were drawn from two sources: the first 160 participants of the ongoing ImmuneRACE study, and 1,254 subjects contributed by 6 global collaborators. Nearly every sample came with metadata listing a de-identified subject ID, COVID-19 status, age in years and sex. Where available, HLA class I and class II types were obtained from metadata supplied by the sample provider rather than from assay-based typing. Paper-wide results and their limitations: Clinical and demographic metadata were provided uncurated, with the amount varying by source and participant.

TCRbeta CDR3 regions were amplified from genomic DNA using the immunoSEQ Assay, a bias-controlled multiplex PCR. Under the source paper's analysis protocol: Within the assay, amplification of reference gene primers was used to estimate how many nucleated cells each sample contained. To quantify the absolute abundance of each unique TCRbeta CDR3 rearrangement, sequence reads were collapsed and filtered. For each sample, productive Simpson clonality was calculated by taking the square root of Simpson's diversity index across productive rearrangements. TCRdb re-hosts the immuneACCESS table, in-frame sequences only. Its copies lack some clones; in the studies checked, an unresolved V gene accounts for under half of them, and the cause for the rest is not known. The V and J calls and clone size are taken from that table; D and trimming were inferred from the DNA. The sample data list approximately 150,000 clones, and about 90% of these were observed just once. About 5.7% of the sample is taken by the ten largest.

Whole blood was collected in K2EDTA tubes by collaborating institutions according to the institutions' own protocols. For TCRbeta analysis, collaborators shipped samples as frozen whole blood, isolated PBMCs, or DNA extracted from either of those sample types. Reading from cysteine to phenylalanine, the CDR3 counts 15 amino acids. The sequence is cut down to CDR3 DNA, 45 bases in frame from base 1. Relative to germline, V is missing 5 bases and J is missing 3 bases, with 9 bases of the junction outside any gene match. Looking up the germline V gene yields CDR1 MNHEY and CDR2 SVGAGI. Concerning this clone: Its antigen is not yet known. No base quality values were provided; no much bigger clone lies one nucleotide off.

The TCR sequence derives from a man older than 75 with acute or convalescent COVID-19. Sequencing input: peripheral blood. The sequence links TRBV6-5 to TRBJ1-1, and TRBD1 matches 7 of the central bases. The nucleotide sequence reads as follows: TGTGCCAGCAGTCAGAGGGACAGTGGTCACACTGAAGCTTTCTTT. Its translation is CASSQRDSGHTEAFF.